The 6 T cell receptor beta chains in this list originate from one sample, sequenced in a study of control samples from healthy donors and cancer patients (TCRdb year 2020). Library preparation employed the immunoSEQ multiplex PCR assay. Held by TCRdb, this immuneACCESS table contains in-frame sequences only and omits some clones. Under half of the omission traces to an unresolved V gene where checked; the cause of the rest is unknown. The sample contains about 100,000 clones, roughly four fifths of them found a single time. The ten largest clones add up to roughly 6.5% of the sample. Input material: blood. These receptor sequences come from a man younger than 30 in good health.

This clone was recorded only once. The genes are TRBV19 and TRBJ2-2; D gene uncertain. This CDR3 comprises 15 residues. Trimming cost V 3 bases and J 4 bases, with 12 bases left between them. Germline values: CDR1 LNHDA, CDR2 SQIVND (reference sequence). The CDR3 spells CASSIVRFTTGELFF. The CDR3 coding sequence is TGTGCCAGTAGTATCGTCAGATTTACCACCGGGGAGCTGTTTTTT.

The CDR3 region is CASSLLAGGSTDTQYF. As DNA, the CDR3 is TGTGCCAGCAGCTTACTAGCGGGGGGGTCCACAGATACGCAGTATTTT. This chain joins TRBV11-3 and TRBJ2-3; the match to TRBD2 covers 12 bases. V shed 2 bases and J 2 bases; nucleotides not matched to a gene: 2. Per the germline V gene, CDR1 is SGHNT and CDR2 is YENEEA. The CDR3 contains 16 residues. Combining the CDR3 with reference TRBV11-3 and TRBJ2-3 gives the whole variable domain EAGVVQSPRYKIIEKKQPVAFWCNPISGHNTLYWYLQNLGQGPELLIRYENEEAVDDSQLPKDRFSAERLKGVDSTLKIQPAELGDSAVYLCASSLLAGGSTDTQYFGPGTRLTVL.

This chain uses TRBV4-1 with TRBJ2-5; D is possibly TRBD1 (6 bases). CDR3 length: 13 residues. V lost 2 bases, J lost 7 bases, and 11 bases lay in between. Germline V gene data show CDR1 as MGHRA and CDR2 as YSYEKL. Written as DNA, the CDR3 is TGCGCCAGCAGCCAATCCACAGGGAGGACCCAGTACTTC. As protein: CASSQSTGRTQYF.

The rearrangement uses TRBV10-2 and TRBJ2-7, with D possibly being TRBD2 (5 bases). CDR3 length: 15 residues. Germline V CDR1 and CDR2: WSHSY, SAAADI. Trimming left V 0 bases short and J 0 bases short, with 9 bases between. In DNA form, the CDR3 reads TGCGCCAGCAGTGAGTCCCCGGGGAGCTCCTACGAGCAGTACGTC. Translating it yields CASSESPGSSYEQYV.

The V call is TRBV6-6, the J call TRBJ2-7; D ambiguous. CDR3 size: 12 residues. Germline CDR1 is MNHNY and CDR2 is SVGAGI (reference sequence). The germline V and J ends were trimmed by 6 bases and 2 bases, with 8 bases remaining between them. The CDR3 DNA follows: TGTGCCAGCAGCCTGAATACCTACGAGCAGTACGTC. Translation: CASSLNTYEQYV.

This chain connects TRBV7-8 to TRBJ1-2, with 8 bases aligning to TRBD1. The germline V gene has CDR1 SGHVS and CDR2 FQNEAQ. The CDR3 length is 15 residues. With V trimmed by 4 bases and J by 4 bases, 8 bases remained unmatched. CDR3 bases: TGTGCCAGCAGCTCCGCCTCGGGACAGGTCTATGGCTACACCTTC. Protein product: CASSSASGQVYGYTF.